This T cell receptor (beta chain) was observed in a study of read filtering for tumor transcriptome and immune sequencing. Study results and limitations: RNA-seq captured clonotypes less deeply and reliably than IR-seq.

This clonotype was seen many times. Its antigen is not known. From 300 to 450 ng of RNA, a library with molecular barcoded alpha/delta and beta/gamma adaptors was made. Via MiXCR, TCRdb re-called the reads, giving one row per CDR3 protein. The sample carries 8,500 to 9,500 distinct CDR3 sequences, 16% recorded once. Germline V gene sequence: CDR1 MNHEY, CDR2 SVGAGI. Trimming took 6 bases from V and 1 from J, leaving 18 bases between them. The CDR3 is 17 amino acids. The TCR comes from a donor at least 40 years old with multiple myeloma. The genes are TRBV6-5 and TRBJ2-2, with a weak D call TRBD1 (6 bases). Sequenced sample: a population of CD138-negative cells sorted from bone marrow. CDR3 nucleotide sequence: TGTGCCAGCAGCTCCCCAACCGGGACAATGAACACCGGGGAGCTGTTTTTT. Its protein product is CASSSPTGTMNTGELFF.